Detailed here is one TCR beta chain. This record comes from a study of blood T cell repertoires in COVID-19. Study summary: Sample material is recorded as cDNA or gDNA derived from T cells, B-cell-depleted T cells, or PBMCs.

The CDR3 covers 16 residues. Per germline, CDR1 LGHDT and CDR2 YNNKEL (reference sequence). V was clipped by 6 bases and J by 5 bases; unmatched bases: 10. TCRdb's copy holds only in-frame clones and misses some; the assay was immunoSEQ multiplex PCR. This sample has about 170,000 clones, with 70% to 90% found just once. This sequence was found in a man aged 60 to 69 who had recovered from COVID-19. J is TRBJ1-5 and V is TRBV3-1 (or the pseudogene TRBV3-2); 10 positions match TRBD1. The specimen was peripheral blood. The CDR3 loop reads CASRRRQGAFYQPQHF. The CDR3, as DNA: TGTGCCAGCAGGCGAAGACAGGGGGCGTTCTATCAGCCCCAGCATTTT.